This T cell receptor beta chain was captured in a study of T cells after somatic rescue of genetic block. Data came from immunoSEQ multiplex PCR; TCRdb stores just in-frame clones and leaves some out. Of 10,000 to 15,000 clones detected, 73% appear once; the ten largest clones hold approximately 19%. Sequenced input: peripheral blood mononuclear cells (PBMCs). The receptor comes from a boy aged 5-17 years.

The CDR3 DNA sequence: TGTGCCTGGAGTTCATCACAGCGACAGGGATTCTCCTACGAGCAGTACTTC. This sequence encodes CAWSSSQRQGFSYEQYF. The rearrangement uses TRBV30 and TRBJ2-7; TRBD1 matches at 7 bases. The germline V gene has CDR1 GTSNPN and CDR2 SVGIG (reference sequence). Germline trimming cut 2 bases from V and 0 bases from J; bases unmatched to any gene: 13. The CDR3 is 17 residues long.